This TCR beta chain appears in the sequencing data of a study of T cell responses to AZD1222 COVID-19 vaccine. Study-wide context: Second doses were pooled across both intervals (about 4 or about 12 weeks). General study findings and limits: The number of AZD1222 recipients seropositive at baseline was only five or six.

Turning to this clone: Antigen unknown.

The table came from immunoSEQ multiplex PCR; TCRdb's copy has only in-frame clones and leaves some out. The data show 100,000 to 150,000 clones, about 90% seen once. The CDR3 has 16 amino acids. Unmatched junction bases numbered 18, after V lost 7 bases and J lost 9 bases. The V gene's germline CDR1 is MNHEY and CDR2 SMNVEV (reference sequence). The receptor was derived from an adult in good health. This chain connects TRBV27 to TRBJ2-1; 7 bases agree with TRBD2. The material sequenced was peripheral blood, taken on day 0 of AZD1222 vaccination. The CDR3 DNA sequence: TGTGCCAGCAAATGGGAGGGGCTCAATCAGGGCGGTGAGCAGTTCTTC. This translates into CASKWEGLNQGGEQFF.